The present TCR beta chain was sequenced within a study of cytomegalovirus exposure and HLA in healthy donors. The PCR was carried out with 60 Vbeta primers and 13 Jbeta primers. TCRdb's table, derived via immunoSEQ multiplex PCR, lists solely in-frame clones and lacks some. The sample has around 200,000 clones; around 64% are singletons. Comments on this clone: Its antigen is not known.

Study-wide results and limits: Clonal expansion, a later analysis showed, was greater in HLA-associated TCR beta chains than in equally common others. Reportedly, TCR beta sequences accurately predicted HLA-A and HLA-B alleles in most subjects. Sequencing likely produced, as an artifact, a cluster of highly shared sequence variants.

This receptor was identified in a man between 40 and 49 years old in good health and CMV-seropositive. The sequencing sample was made of PBMCs.

The CDR3 loop is CASSEGTGEQYF. For the CDR3, the DNA is TGCGCCAGCAGTGAGGGAACGGGCGAGCAGTACTTC. This sequence joins TRBV10-2 and TRBJ2-7, with unresolved D. The CDR3 consists of 12 residues. The germline gives CDR1 WSHSY, CDR2 SAAADI. Deletions cut 2 bases from V and 6 bases from J, with 8 bases between.